This note documents a single TCR beta chain sequence. This sample was taken from a study of blood T cell repertoires in COVID-19. The wider study: Both acute and convalescent COVID-19 samples were obtained from the United States, Italy and Spain. T cells, B-cell-depleted T cells, or PBMCs supplied cDNA or gDNA.

Recovery among Cohort 3 donors was established by two negative PCRs, clearance, or symptom resolution. As originally analysed: Counts of nucleated cells, estimated from reference gene primer amplification, were obtained. Assay used: immunoSEQ multiplex PCR; TCRdb lists only in-frame clones, some missing. That table is the source of V, J and clone size, and D and trimming were worked out from the DNA. The sample lists some 390,000 clones; more than 80% were seen once. CDR3 length equals 16 residues. CDR1 and CDR2 from the germline V gene are MNHEY and SMNVEV (reference sequence). Trimming pared 5 bases from V and 3 bases from J, leaving 19 bases between.

The sample consisted of PBMCs or T cells enriched from blood (not recorded which). The chain is built from TRBV27 and TRBJ1-2; D is undetermined. This receptor was identified in a man younger than 40 who had recovered from COVID-19. The DNA for the CDR3 is TGTGCCAGCAGTACCAGCCGGGAGGGTTGGGACTATGGCTACACCTTC. This translates into CASSTSREGWDYGYTF.